The clone carrying this TCR beta chain was counted between two and nine times. The sample is drawn from a study of blood T cells in healthy people across ages. Per the germline V gene, CDR1 is SGDLS and CDR2 is YYNGEE. V was clipped by 5 bases and J by 7 bases, with 13 bases between them. CDR3 length equals 14 residues. A J-beta primer mix and a sample-barcoded 5' primer were used in a second PCR of about 7 to 12 cycles. Every single cDNA molecule received a tag from a template-switch adaptor with 12 random nucleotides. TCRdb re-called the 5' RACE reads with MiXCR, one entry per CDR3 protein. The sample has 850,000 to 1,100,000 distinct CDR3 sequences; around two fifths are singletons.

The sample taken for sequencing was blood. This chain joins TRBV9 and TRBJ1-6; maybe TRBD1 (6 bases). This TCR came from a man aged 18 to 30 in good health. CDR3 nucleotides: TGTGCCAGCAGTGGGACATCTGGAAATTCACCCCTCCACTTT. Translating it yields CASSGTSGNSPLHF.